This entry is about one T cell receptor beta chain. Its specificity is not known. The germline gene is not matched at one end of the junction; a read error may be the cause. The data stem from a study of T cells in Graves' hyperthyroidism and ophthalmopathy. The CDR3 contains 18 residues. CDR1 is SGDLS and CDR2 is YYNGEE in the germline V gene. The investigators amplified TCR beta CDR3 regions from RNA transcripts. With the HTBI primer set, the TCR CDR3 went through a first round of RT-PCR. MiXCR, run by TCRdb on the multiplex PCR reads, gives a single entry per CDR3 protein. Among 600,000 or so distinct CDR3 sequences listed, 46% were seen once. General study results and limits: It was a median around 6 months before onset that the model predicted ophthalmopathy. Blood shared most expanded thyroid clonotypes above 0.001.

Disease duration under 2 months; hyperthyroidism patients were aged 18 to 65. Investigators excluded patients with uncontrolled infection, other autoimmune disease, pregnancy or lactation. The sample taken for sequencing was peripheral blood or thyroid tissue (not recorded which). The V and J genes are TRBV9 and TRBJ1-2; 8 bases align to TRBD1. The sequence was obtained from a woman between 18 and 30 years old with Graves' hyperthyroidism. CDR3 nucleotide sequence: TGTGCCAGCAGCGTAGCTGATACGTGGAGCGGGACAGGAGGAGGCTACGCCTTC. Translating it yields CASSVADTWSGTGGGYAF.